Listed here are 27 T cell receptor beta chains from one sample, sequenced in a study of cytomegalovirus exposure and HLA in healthy donors. 60 Vbeta and 13 Jbeta primers were used in PCR. Data came from immunoSEQ multiplex PCR; TCRdb stores just in-frame clones and leaves some out. This repertoire shows some 90,000 clones, over 70% found once; its top ten account for less than 4%. Material for sequencing was PBMCs. These receptor sequences come from a man aged 40-49 years in good health and CMV-seronegative.

The chain carries TRBV5-1 and TRBJ1-1; D possibly corresponds to TRBD1 (5 bases). Germline assignment: CDR1 SGHRS and CDR2 YFSETQ. The CDR3 consists of 14 residues. V lost 4 bases to trimming and J lost 5 bases, with 15 bases between them. The CDR3 loop reads CASSPDSVWTEAFF. CDR3 bases: TGCGCCAGCAGCCCTGACAGTGTATGGACTGAAGCTTTCTTT. Complete variable domain (other parts from reference TRBV5-1 and TRBJ1-1): KAGVTQTPRYLIKTRGQQVTLSCSPISGHRSVSWYQQTPGQGLQFLFEYFSETQRNKGNFPGRFSGRQFSNSRSEMNVSTLELGDSALYLCASSPDSVWTEAFFGQGTRLTVV.

In this sample, this clone turned up a few times. The chain uses TRBV9 and TRBJ2-1, with D maybe TRBD1 (5 bases). Germline loops: CDR1 SGDLS, CDR2 YYNGEE. V was clipped by 3 bases and J by 2 bases, with 15 bases between them. The CDR3 has 16 residues. This chain's CDR3 is CASSASWGGAYNEQFF. The CDR3 nucleotides are TGTGCCAGCAGCGCCTCCTGGGGCGGCGCCTACAATGAGCAGTTCTTC.

The chain couples TRBV6-4 to TRBJ2-1, with 7 bases matching TRBD2. Germline CDR1 reads MRHNA; CDR2 reads SNTAGT. V lost 5 bases and J lost 7; bases outside the gene matches: 8. The CDR3 is 14 amino acids. CDR3 sequence: CASSLASGSNEQFF. The CDR3 region has the DNA TGTGCCAGCAGTTTGGCTAGCGGTAGTAATGAGCAGTTCTTC.

The CDR3 DNA reads as TGTGCCAGCAGCTTAGGAGGCAGAATATCGAAAGTCTATGGCTACACCTTC. It translates to CASSLGGRISKVYGYTF. The chain couples TRBV7-9 to TRBJ1-2; no reliable D call. The V and J ends lost 1 base and 4 bases respectively, with 19 bases between them. CDR3 length: 17 residues. Germline-derived CDR1 and CDR2 are SEHNR and FQNEAQ (reference sequence).

CDR3 sequence (DNA): TGTGCCAGCAGCTTAGATCAGGGGTCACCCCTCCACTTT. Residues: CASSLDQGSPLHF. The chain carries TRBV11-3 and TRBJ1-6; TRBD1 might be the D (6 bases). V shed 0 bases and J shed 10 bases, with 7 bases lying between them. The germline V gene encodes CDR1 SGHNT and CDR2 YENEEA. The CDR3 extends over 13 amino acids.

The rearrangement uses TRBV27 and TRBJ1-2; TRBD1 might be the D (5 bases). CDR1 MNHEY and CDR2 SMNVEV come from the germline V gene (reference sequence). The CDR3 runs 14 residues. Trimming shortened V by 2 bases and J by 3 bases, and 10 bases separated the two germline ends. The CDR3 sequence is CASSLGREDYGYTF. CDR3 DNA sequence: TGTGCCAGCAGTTTAGGCAGGGAGGACTATGGCTACACCTTC.

The chain is built from TRBV6-5 and TRBJ2-1, with 14 bases lining up with TRBD2. V trimming: 5 bases; J trimming: 10 bases; junction bases outside the gene matches: 7. CDR3 length: 15 amino acids. The germline V gene encodes CDR1 MNHEY and CDR2 SVGAGI. The CDR3 region has the DNA TGTGCCAGCAGTCGGGGACTAGCGGGGGATGGAGAGCAGTTCTTC. The encoded protein is CASSRGLAGDGEQFF.

The V call is TRBV14, the J call TRBJ2-1, with TRBD1 matching 7 bases. With 5 bases clipped from V and 9 bases from J, the junction kept 10 bases outside the gene matches. Germline V CDR1 and CDR2: SGHDN, FVKESK. The CDR3 sequence is 14 residues long. This CDR3 reads CASSWSRGLSEQFF. The DNA of the CDR3 is TGTGCCAGCAGCTGGTCCAGGGGGTTGAGTGAGCAGTTCTTC.

This sequence joins TRBV5-6 and TRBJ2-7, with 10 bases aligning to TRBD1. This CDR3 has 14 amino acids. CDR1 is SGHDT, CDR2 YYEEEE, per germline. J was trimmed by 3 bases and V by 4 bases; bases with no gene match: 4. DNA of the CDR3: TGTGCCAGCAGCGCCGGGACAGGGGTCTACGAGCAGTACTTC. Its protein is CASSAGTGVYEQYF.

This chain's CDR3 is CASSVTTGADNTGELFF. The CDR3 DNA is TGTGCCAGCAGCGTAACGACAGGGGCGGACAACACCGGGGAGCTGTTTTTT. The V and J genes are TRBV9 and TRBJ2-2; 8 bases agree with TRBD1. Germline trimming cut 1 base from V and 2 bases from J; bases unmatched to any gene: 7. CDR1 is SGDLS, CDR2 YYNGEE, per germline. The CDR3 is 17 residues long.

V and J are TRBV9 and TRBJ1-1; no clear D gene. Deletions cut 4 bases from V and 4 bases from J, with 14 bases between. CDR1 is SGDLS and CDR2 is YYNGEE in the germline V gene. This CDR3 spans 14 amino acids. The CDR3 sequence: CASSPTSRSTEAFF. CDR3 DNA sequence: TGTGCCAGCAGCCCAACGTCCCGGTCCACTGAAGCTTTCTTT.

The chain uses TRBV6-5 and TRBJ1-2, with D possibly being TRBD1 (6 bases). Germline V CDR1 and CDR2: MNHEY, SVGAGI. This CDR3 has 13 amino acids. V was cut by 2 bases and J by 2 bases, with 6 bases left in between. The CDR3 loop reads CASSYGQNYGYTF. In DNA form, the CDR3 reads TGTGCCAGCAGTTACGGACAGAACTATGGCTACACCTTC.

In DNA form, the CDR3 reads TGCGCCAGCAGCATGGGGACAGGGGAGGTAGCCGGGGAGCTGTTTTTT. It translates to CASSMGTGEVAGELFF. V and J are TRBV5-1 and TRBJ2-2; 10 positions agree with TRBD1. J gave up 6 bases and V 4 bases, and 9 bases lay outside the gene matches. Germline V gene sequence: CDR1 SGHRS, CDR2 YFSETQ. This CDR3 contains 16 residues.

This rearrangement joins TRBV27 to TRBJ2-7, with TRBD1 identical over 7 bases. The CDR3 loop spans 12 amino acids. J was trimmed by 6 bases and V by 3 bases; bases with no gene match: 2. Germline CDR1 and CDR2: MNHEY and SMNVEV (reference sequence). CDR3 DNA sequence: TGTGCCAGCAGTTTCACAGGGGTCGAGCAGTACTTC. Its protein is CASSFTGVEQYF.

The V call is TRBV4-3, the J call TRBJ2-2; D may be TRBD2 (6 bases). There are 15 residues in the CDR3. The germline V gene encodes CDR1 LGHNA and CDR2 YSLEER. Trimming took 2 bases from V and 4 from J, leaving 11 bases between them. The CDR3 spells CASSQLDGGTGELFF. In DNA, the CDR3 is TGCGCCAGCAGCCAATTGGACGGGGGCACCGGGGAGCTGTTTTTT.

This rearrangement joins TRBV7-2 to TRBJ1-3, with 7 bases that match TRBD1. Per the germline V gene, CDR1 is SGHTA and CDR2 is FQGNSA. This CDR3 has 17 amino acids. Losses at the gene ends were 0 bases for V and 3 bases for J; bases not matched to a gene: 8. CDR3: CASSLAKTGRLGNTIYF. DNA of the CDR3: TGTGCCAGCAGCTTAGCAAAGACAGGGAGACTTGGAAACACCATATATTTT.

This clone was observed once. This sequence joins TRBV2 and TRBJ1-5; no clear D. V lost 7 bases and J lost 5, with 18 bases in between. Germline assignment: CDR1 SNHLY and CDR2 FYNNEI. The CDR3 runs 15 residues. The CDR3, as DNA: TGTGCCAGCACCGGGAGACTGAGCAAGCATCAGCCCCAGCATTTT. Its protein is CASTGRLSKHQPQHF.

V is TRBV9 and J is TRBJ1-3; tentative D call: TRBD1 (5 bases). This CDR3 has 14 amino acids. The V and J ends lost 4 bases and 3 bases respectively, with 11 bases between them. Germline V gives CDR1 SGDLS, CDR2 YYNGEE. CDR3 sequence (DNA): TGTGCCAGCAGCCCACACAGGCTTGGAAACACCATATATTTT. Residues: CASSPHRLGNTIYF.

The V call is TRBV6-6, the J call TRBJ1-3; D is unclear. Trimming cost V 0 bases and J 4 bases, with 13 bases left between them. The CDR3 totals 16 residues. The germline gives CDR1 MNHNY, CDR2 SVGAGI (reference sequence). CDR3 nucleotides: TGTGCCAGCAGTTACTCGGAGCGGGCCTCCGGAAACACCATATATTTT. This gives the protein CASSYSERASGNTIYF.

The rearrangement links TRBV18 to TRBJ2-5; TRBD1 might be the D (5 bases). Germline CDR1 and CDR2: KGHSH and LQKENI. Trimming pared 0 bases from V and 3 bases from J, leaving 8 bases between. This CDR3 comprises 14 residues. The CDR3 nucleotides are TGTGCCAGCTCACCACCAGGGGTCAAAGAGACCCAGTACTTC. Its translation: CASSPPGVKETQYF.

This clone was detected only a few times. V usage is TRBV5-1 and J usage is TRBJ1-6; D is unclear. V lost 6 bases and J lost 12, with 13 bases in between. CDR1 and CDR2 (germline): SGHRS, YFSETQ. This CDR3 spans 12 amino acids. As DNA, the CDR3 is TGCGCCAGCACCCGGGATGGAGAACCCCTCCACTTT. It translates to CASTRDGEPLHF.

The chain recombines TRBV6-5 with TRBJ2-4, with D maybe TRBD1 (6 bases). This CDR3 spans 13 amino acids. Deletions cut 2 bases from V and 5 bases from J, with 7 bases between. Germline V gene sequence: CDR1 MNHEY, CDR2 SVGAGI. The CDR3 protein is CASSYNRENIQYF. For the CDR3, the DNA is TGTGCCAGCAGTTACAACAGGGAAAACATTCAGTACTTC.

The gene calls are TRBV6-6 and TRBJ1-1; no definite D call. The CDR3 is made up of 13 amino acids. Germline assignment: CDR1 MNHNY and CDR2 SVGAGI (reference sequence). The V gene lost 7 bases and the J gene lost 4 bases, with 13 bases spanning the gap. The CDR3 reads CASTRQSGTEAFF. The CDR3 DNA reads as TGTGCCAGCACCCGGCAGTCGGGCACTGAAGCTTTCTTT.

This rearrangement joins TRBV13 to TRBJ1-2, with D uncertain. Germline V gene data show CDR1 as PRHDT and CDR2 as FYEKMQ (reference sequence). Trimming shortened V by 5 bases and J by 2 bases, and 15 bases separated the two germline ends. CDR3 length: 15 amino acids. The CDR3 here is CASSLQGRRNYGYTF. In DNA, the CDR3 is TGTGCCAGCAGCCTCCAAGGAAGGAGAAACTATGGCTACACCTTC.

The genes are TRBV9 and TRBJ2-4; tentative D call: TRBD2 (7 bases). The CDR3 spans 13 residues. V was clipped by 4 bases and J by 8 bases, with 13 bases between them. Germline lookup yields CDR1 SGDLS and CDR2 YYNGEE. As DNA, the CDR3 is TGTGCCAGCAGCCCGGGGGGCTGGGACATTCAGTACTTC. This encodes CASSPGGWDIQYF.

With regard to this clone: At one end, the junction sequence differs from germline, possibly due to a read error. The chain is built from TRBV30 and TRBJ2-7; D is possibly TRBD2 (6 bases). The germline V gene has CDR1 GTSNPN and CDR2 SVGIG (reference sequence). This CDR3 has 11 amino acids. The CDR3 DNA reads TGTGCCCGGAGTGTACCGGGGGTGCAGTACTTC. Its translation is CARSVPGVQYF.

The V call is TRBV5-1, the J call TRBJ1-3; maybe TRBD1 (6 bases). Deletions cut 3 bases from V and 1 base from J, with 11 bases between. The V gene's germline CDR1 is SGHRS and CDR2 YFSETQ. The CDR3 is 15 residues long. The CDR3 DNA reads as TGCGCCAGCAGCTCCCTACAGGGTTCTGGAAACACCATATATTTT. Encoded protein: CASSSLQGSGNTIYF.